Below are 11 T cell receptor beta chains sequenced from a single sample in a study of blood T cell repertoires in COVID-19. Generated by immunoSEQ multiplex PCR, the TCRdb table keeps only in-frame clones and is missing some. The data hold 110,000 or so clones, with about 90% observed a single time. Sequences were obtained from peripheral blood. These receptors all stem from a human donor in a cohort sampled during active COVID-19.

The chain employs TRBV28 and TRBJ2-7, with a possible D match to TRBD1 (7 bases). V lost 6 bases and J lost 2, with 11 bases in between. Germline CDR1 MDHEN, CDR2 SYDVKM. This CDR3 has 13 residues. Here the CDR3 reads CASRGGTAYEQYF. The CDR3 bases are TGTGCCAGCAGGGGCGGGACAGCCTACGAGCAGTACTTC.

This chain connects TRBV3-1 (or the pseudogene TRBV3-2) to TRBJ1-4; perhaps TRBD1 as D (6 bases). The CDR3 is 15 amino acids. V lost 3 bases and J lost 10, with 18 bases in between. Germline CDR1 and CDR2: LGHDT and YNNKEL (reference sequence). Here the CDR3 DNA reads TGTGCCAGCAGCCACCCGGACAGAGGGAAGGGAAAACTGTTTTTT. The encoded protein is CASSHPDRGKGKLFF.

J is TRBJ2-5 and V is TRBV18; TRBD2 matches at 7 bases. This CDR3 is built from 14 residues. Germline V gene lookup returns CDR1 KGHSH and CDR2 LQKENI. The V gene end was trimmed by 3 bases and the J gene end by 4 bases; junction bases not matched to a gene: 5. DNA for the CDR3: TGTGCCAGCTCACCTAGATCGGGGGGAGAGACCCAGTACTTC. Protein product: CASSPRSGGETQYF.

In nucleotides, the CDR3 is TGTGCCAGTAGTATCCGAGGAGATACGCAGTATTTT. Protein sequence: CASSIRGDTQYF. J is TRBJ2-3 and V is TRBV19; the D is unclear. Germline V gene data show CDR1 as LNHDA and CDR2 as SQIVND (reference sequence). Trimming removed 3 bases at V and 5 bases at J, with 6 bases between. There are 12 residues in the CDR3.

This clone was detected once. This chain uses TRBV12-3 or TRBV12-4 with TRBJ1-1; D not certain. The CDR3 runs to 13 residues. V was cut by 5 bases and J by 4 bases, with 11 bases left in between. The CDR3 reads CASSLGGGTEAFF. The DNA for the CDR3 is TGTGCCAGCAGTCTGGGAGGAGGCACTGAAGCTTTCTTT.

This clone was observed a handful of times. CDR3 DNA: TGTGCCAGCAGCGTTACAATTCAGGGAGGCGGCTACACCTTC. This gives the protein CASSVTIQGGGYTF. The rearrangement joins TRBV3-1 (or the pseudogene TRBV3-2) to TRBJ1-2; D is perhaps TRBD1 (5 bases). The ends were cut back, 5 bases at V and 8 bases at J, with 18 bases in the middle. Germline V gene sequence: CDR1 LGHDT, CDR2 YNNKEL (reference sequence). The CDR3 has 14 residues.

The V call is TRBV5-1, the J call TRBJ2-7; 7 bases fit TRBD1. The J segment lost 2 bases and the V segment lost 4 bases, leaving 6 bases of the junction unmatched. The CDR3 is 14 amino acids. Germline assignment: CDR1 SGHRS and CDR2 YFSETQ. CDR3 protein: CASSVGDSPYEQYF. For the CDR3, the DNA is TGCGCCAGCAGCGTGGGGGACAGCCCCTACGAGCAGTACTTC.

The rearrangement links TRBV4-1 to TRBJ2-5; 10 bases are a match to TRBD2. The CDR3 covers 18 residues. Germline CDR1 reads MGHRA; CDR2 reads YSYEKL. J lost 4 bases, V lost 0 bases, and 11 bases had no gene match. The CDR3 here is CASSQEVLAGERGETQYF. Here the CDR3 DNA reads TGCGCCAGCAGCCAAGAGGTCCTAGCGGGAGAGCGGGGAGAGACCCAGTACTTC.

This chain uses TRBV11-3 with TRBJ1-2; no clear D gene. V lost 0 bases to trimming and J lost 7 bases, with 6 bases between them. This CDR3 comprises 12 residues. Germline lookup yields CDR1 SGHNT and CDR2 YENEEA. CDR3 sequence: CASSLEVGGYTF. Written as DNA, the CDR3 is TGTGCCAGCAGCTTAGAGGTCGGTGGCTACACCTTC.

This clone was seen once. The CDR3: CASTLGGAGSYEQYF. The CDR3 bases are TGCGCCAGCACTCTGGGGGGGGCGGGCTCCTACGAGCAGTACTTC. V is TRBV5-1 and J is TRBJ2-7, with a possible D match to TRBD2 (7 bases). Germline V gives CDR1 SGHRS, CDR2 YFSETQ. Trimming removed 6 bases at V and 0 bases at J, with 16 bases between. The CDR3 is 15 amino acids.

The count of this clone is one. The CDR3 loop reads CASSYDRLNYGYTF. CDR3 DNA: TGTGCCAGCAGTTACGACAGGCTTAACTATGGCTACACCTTC. The chain carries TRBV6-6 and TRBJ1-2; tentatively, D is TRBD1 (6 bases). Trimming took 2 bases from V and 1 from J, leaving 8 bases between them. The CDR3 runs 14 residues. Germline CDR1 and CDR2: MNHNY and SVGAGI (reference sequence).